The source of this TCR beta chain is a study of memory CD4+ T cells and cytomegalovirus serostatus (dated by TCRdb to the late 2010s). About the full investigation: The cohort included around 33 healthy adults from Belgium, of whom 9 were CMV seropositive and 24 were CMV seronegative. The study sequenced CD4+ memory TCRbeta repertoires of a Belgian cohort with known cytomegalovirus serostatus to replicate a published TCR-based CMV serostatus classifier.

A FACSAria II was used to sort memory CD4+ T cells, defined as single viable CD3+CD4+CD8-CD45RO+ cells. CMV serostatus was determined with a Roche Elecsys assay detecting serum IgG against CMV pp150, pp28, p38 and p52. After the samples were thawed, total CD4+ T cells were enriched through positive selection using CD4 magnetic microbeads. Samples originated from another study that specifically interrogated the CD4+ T cell memory repertoire. Peripheral blood mononuclear cells were isolated and cryopreserved according to standard operating procedures, and serum was stored at -80 degrees C. Staining used CD3-PerCP (BW264/56), CD4-APC (RPA-T4), CD45RO-PE (UCHT1) and CD8-Pacific Orange (3B5) antibodies, with Sytox blue excluding non-viable cells. The Quick-DNA Microprep Kit was used to extract genomic DNA from the sorted cells. Amplification of TCRbeta DNA was done with the immunoSEQ hsTCRbeta kit, following the protocol from the manufacturer. An Illumina MiSeq instrument was used to sequence the TCRbeta libraries. The authors' pipeline ran thus. Following removal of out-of-frame sequences, 2.3 million or so distinct TCRbeta sequences were retained, with an average of around 67,000 per individual. Each individual was scored according to the count of 150 to 200 previously reported CMV-associated TCRbeta sequences and the total productive distinct TCRbeta count. A beta-binomial model was reimplemented in Python, and scikit-learn random forests with default parameters were trained on data from the US cohort. Classifier performance on the Belgian cohort was summarized as median AUC with percentile confidence intervals over 10,000 bootstrap iterations. TCRdb holds this immuneACCESS table with in-frame rearrangements only. Some clones are missing; in checked studies, unresolved V genes explain under half, and the rest has no known cause. V and J calls and clone size come straight from that table; D and trimming were deduced from the DNA. The sample table shows some 52,000 clones, and roughly 79% are seen once. The leading ten clones occupy around 1.5% of the sample.

The V and J ends are trimmed by 3 bases and 8 bases, leaving 10 bases between them. According to the germline V gene (reference sequence), CDR1 reads LNHNV and CDR2 reads YYDKDF. The CDR3 covers 12 residues, taking in both the cysteine and the phenylalanine. The only DNA kept is the CDR3, 36 bases in frame from the first base. Only a few counts were recorded for this clone. The antigen it binds to is not known. No base quality values were provided; no much bigger clone lies one nucleotide off. Study-level results and caveats: For predicting CMV serostatus, the median bootstrapped AUC was about 0.94 using the original framework and almost 0.93 using a US-trained random forest. The results were read as suggesting that the CMV-associated TCR signature is, for the most part, present in the CD4+ memory repertoire. Only CD4+CD45RO+ memory cells were sequenced, in contrast to the original study, in which naive and memory CD4+ and CD8+ populations were covered. Of 164 previously reported CMV-associated TCRbeta sequences, approximately 70 appeared in the CD4+ memory repertoires, each in one to five individuals. On the Belgian cohort, the classifier built on the original framework reached a median bootstrapped AUC of about 0.95, with a 95% CI of 0.76-1.00.

The sequence is built from TRBV15 and TRBJ1-2; there is no confident call for the D gene. Sequencing was carried out using memory CD4+ T cells from blood. The clonotype comes from an adult in good health and CMV-seronegative. Here is the DNA: TGTGCCACCAGCAGTACGCCCGGGGGCTACACCTTC. The resulting protein is CATSSTPGGYTF. The reference TRBV15 and TRBJ1-2 proteins fill in what lies around the CDR3, so the full variable domain reads DAMVIQNPRYQVTQFGKPVTLSCSQTLNHNVMYWYQQKSSQAPKLLFHYYDKDFNNEADTPDNFQSRRPNTSFCFLDIRSPGLGDTAMYLCATSSTPGGYTFGSGTRLTVV.